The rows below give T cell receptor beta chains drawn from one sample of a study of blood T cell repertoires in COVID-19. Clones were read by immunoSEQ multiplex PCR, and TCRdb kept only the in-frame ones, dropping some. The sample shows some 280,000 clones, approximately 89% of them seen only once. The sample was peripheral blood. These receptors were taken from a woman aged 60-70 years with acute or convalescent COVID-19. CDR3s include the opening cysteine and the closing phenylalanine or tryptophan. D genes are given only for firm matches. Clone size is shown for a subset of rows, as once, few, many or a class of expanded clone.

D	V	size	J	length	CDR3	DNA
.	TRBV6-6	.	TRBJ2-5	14	CASSYSGGLGTQYF	TGTGCCAGCAGTTACTCGGGGGGGCTGGGGACCCAGTACTTC
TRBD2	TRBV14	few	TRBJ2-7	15	CASSQEGLAGSEQYF	TGTGCCAGCAGCCAGGAGGGACTAGCGGGGTCCGAGCAGTACTTC
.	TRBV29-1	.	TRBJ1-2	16	CSVQALSRRLNYGYTF	TGCAGCGTCCAAGCGCTATCGCGGAGACTTAACTATGGCTACACCTTC
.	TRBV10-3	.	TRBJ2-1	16	CAISESTGAGYNEQFF	TGTGCCATCAGTGAGTCCACAGGAGCGGGTTACAATGAGCAGTTCTTC
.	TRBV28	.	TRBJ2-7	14	CASGGTAPSYEQYF	TGTGCCAGCGGCGGGACAGCCCCCTCCTACGAGCAGTACTTC
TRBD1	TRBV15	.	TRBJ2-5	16	CATSWRRDRDIKTQYF	TGTGCCACCAGCTGGCGCCGGGACAGGGATATTAAGACCCAGTACTTC
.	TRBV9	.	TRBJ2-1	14	CASSPPFTGNEQFF	TGTGCCAGCAGCCCCCCTTTTACAGGGAATGAGCAGTTCTTC
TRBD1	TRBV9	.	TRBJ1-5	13	CASSVGDRGIQHF	TGTGCCAGCAGCGTAGGTGACAGGGGGATACAGCATTTT
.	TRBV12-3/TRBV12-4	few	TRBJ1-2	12	CASSPSRGGYTF	TGTGCCAGCAGCCCTAGCCGTGGGGGCTACACCTTC
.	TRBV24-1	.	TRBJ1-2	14	CATSDLAQNYGYTF	TGTGCCACCAGTGATTTGGCACAGAACTATGGCTACACCTTC
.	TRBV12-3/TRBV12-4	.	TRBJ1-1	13	CASSTGSYTEAFF	TGTGCCAGCAGTACAGGGTCTTACACTGAAGCTTTCTTT
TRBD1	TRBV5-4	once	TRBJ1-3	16	CASSLVGQLSGNTIYF	TGTGCCAGCAGCTTGGTGGGACAGCTCTCTGGAAACACCATATATTTT
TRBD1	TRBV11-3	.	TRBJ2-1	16	CASSIKDRGRWNEQFF	TGTGCCAGCAGCATCAAAGACAGGGGGCGATGGAATGAGCAGTTCTTC
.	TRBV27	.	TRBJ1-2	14	CASSLSRGNYGYTF	TGTGCCAGCAGTTTATCGCGGGGTAACTATGGCTACACCTTC
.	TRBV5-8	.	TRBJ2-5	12	CASSLSLGTQYF	TGTGCCAGCAGCTTGTCCCTAGGGACCCAGTACTTC
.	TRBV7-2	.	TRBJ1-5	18	CASSLAKGRDYSNQPQHF	TGTGCCAGCAGCTTAGCGAAGGGGAGGGACTATAGCAATCAGCCCCAGCATTTT
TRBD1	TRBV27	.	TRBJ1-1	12	CASRGTGNEAFF	TGTGCCAGCAGAGGGACAGGGAATGAAGCTTTCTTT
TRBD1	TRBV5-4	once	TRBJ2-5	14	CASSPQGQQETQYF	TGTGCCAGCAGCCCCCAGGGACAGCAAGAGACCCAGTACTTC
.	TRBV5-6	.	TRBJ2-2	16	CASSPTGGMDTGELFF	TGTGCCAGCAGCCCCACCGGGGGTATGGACACCGGGGAGCTGTTTTTT
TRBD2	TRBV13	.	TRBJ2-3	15	CATSAGGPAIDTQYF	TGTGCCACGTCAGCGGGAGGGCCCGCGATAGATACGCAGTATTTT
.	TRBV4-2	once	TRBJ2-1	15	CASSPRAEGSYEQFF	TGTGCCAGCAGCCCCCGAGCGGAGGGGAGCTACGAGCAGTTCTTC
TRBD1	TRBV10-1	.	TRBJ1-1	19	CASRPGTGDESSANTEAFF	TGCGCCAGCAGGCCTGGGACAGGGGACGAATCTTCTGCTAACACTGAAGCTTTCTTT
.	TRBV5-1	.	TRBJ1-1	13	CASSVESNTEAFF	TGCGCCAGCAGCGTAGAGTCGAACACTGAAGCTTTCTTT
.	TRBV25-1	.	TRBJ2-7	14	CASSSAWEAYEQYF	TGTGCCAGCAGTTCAGCATGGGAGGCCTACGAGCAGTACTTC
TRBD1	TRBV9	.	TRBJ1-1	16	CASSVGQGAVHTEAFF	TGTGCCAGCAGCGTAGGACAGGGGGCCGTTCACACTGAAGCTTTCTTT
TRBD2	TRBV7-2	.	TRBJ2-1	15	CASSLVSGSGNEQFF	TGTGCCAGCAGCTTAGTTAGCGGGAGTGGCAATGAGCAGTTCTTC
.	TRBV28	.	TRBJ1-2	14	CASSPGPRREGYTF	TGTGCCAGCAGTCCCGGACCTAGACGGGAAGGCTACACCTTC
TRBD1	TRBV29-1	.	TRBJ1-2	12	CSVLPGGYGYTF	TGCAGCGTTCTCCCAGGGGGCTATGGCTACACCTTC
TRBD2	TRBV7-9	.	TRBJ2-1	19	CASSLGWREGSSSYNEQFF	TGTGCCAGCAGCTTAGGGTGGCGGGAGGGCTCGAGCTCCTACAATGAGCAGTTCTTC
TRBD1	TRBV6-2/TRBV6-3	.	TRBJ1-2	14	CASSYPGTVVGYTF	TGTGCCAGCAGTTACCCTGGGACAGTGGTTGGCTACACCTTC
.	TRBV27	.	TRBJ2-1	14	CASSDSSSYNEQFF	TGTGCCAGCAGCGACAGCAGCTCCTACAATGAGCAGTTCTTC
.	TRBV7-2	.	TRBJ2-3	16	CASSFNTGRVANTQYF	TGTGCCAGCAGCTTCAATACAGGCAGAGTAGCAAATACGCAGTATTTT
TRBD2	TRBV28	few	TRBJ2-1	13	CASSLKRGRARFF	TGTGCCAGCAGTTTGAAGCGCGGGAGAGCAAGGTTCTTC
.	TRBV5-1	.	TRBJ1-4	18	CASSSPRGAYTTNEKLFF	TGCGCCAGCAGCTCCCCCCGGGGGGCATATACAACTAATGAAAAACTGTTTTTT
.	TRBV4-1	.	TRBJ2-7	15	CASSPPGTRSYEQYF	TGCGCCAGCAGCCCGCCCGGGACACGGTCCTACGAGCAGTACTTC
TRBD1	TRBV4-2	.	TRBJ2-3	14	CASSQGQGANTQYF	TGTGCCAGCAGCCAAGGCCAGGGGGCAAATACGCAGTATTTT
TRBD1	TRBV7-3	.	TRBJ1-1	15	CASSSTTGQNTEAFF	TGTGCCAGCAGCTCAACGACAGGGCAGAACACTGAAGCTTTCTTT
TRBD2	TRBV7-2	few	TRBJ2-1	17	CASSLRPAGDLYNEQFF	TGTGCCAGCAGCTTAAGGCCAGCGGGAGACCTTTACAATGAGCAGTTCTTC
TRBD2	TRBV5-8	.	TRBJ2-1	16	CASSRRLGLAYNEQFF	TGTGCCAGCAGCCGACGGCTGGGACTAGCCTACAATGAGCAGTTCTTC
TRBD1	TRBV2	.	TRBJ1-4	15	CASSERKGANEKLFF	TGTGCCAGCAGTGAAAGAAAGGGGGCAAATGAAAAACTGTTTTTT
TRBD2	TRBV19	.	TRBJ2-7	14	CASSREASSYEQYF	TGTGCCAGTAGTCGGGAGGCCTCCTCCTACGAGCAGTACTTC
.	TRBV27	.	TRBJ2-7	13	CASSPGRTYEQYF	TGTGCCAGCAGCCCTGGGAGGACCTACGAGCAGTACTTC
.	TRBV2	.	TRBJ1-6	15	CASSDSANPNSPLHF	TGTGCCAGCAGTGATTCAGCGAACCCCAATTCACCCCTCCACTTT